These T cell receptor beta chains were read from a single sample in a study of human T cells and chemical hapten exposure. Via MiXCR, TCRdb re-called the RACE reads, giving one row per CDR3 protein. The sample has about 120,000 distinct CDR3 sequences; about 13% are singletons. Sequences were derived from whole blood, sampled in connection with sensitization to the hapten diphenylcyclopropenone (DPC). These receptor sequences come from a woman in her late teens or twenties with alopecia areata. Some clones in this sample may be carry-over from other donors' samples. CDR3s include the opening cysteine and the closing phenylalanine or tryptophan. The D gene is left open where the match is weak. Some rows mark clone size as missing; the rest say once, few, many or name a class of expanded clone.

.	many	TRBV3-1	TRBJ1-3	CASAGNTIYF	TGTGCCAGCGCGGGAAACACCATATATTTT
TRBD1	.	TRBV7-2	TRBJ2-1	CASSSNPRGLGNEQFF	TGTGCCAGCAGCTCAAACCCCAGGGGGTTGGGCAATGAGCAGTTCTTC
TRBD1	.	TRBV2	TRBJ1-2	CASSDQQGWYGYTF	TGTGCCAGCAGTGACCAACAGGGGTGGTATGGCTACACCTTC
TRBD1	.	TRBV20-1	TRBJ2-4	CSARGSGQGVKNIQYF	TGCAGTGCTAGAGGCTCCGGACAGGGAGTCAAAAACATTCAGTACTTC
TRBD1	many	TRBV5-5	TRBJ2-7	CASSLEGTVSYEQYF	TGTGCCAGCAGCTTGGAAGGGACAGTTTCCTACGAGCAGTACTTC
TRBD1	few	TRBV18	TRBJ1-5	CASSPLGGQGDQPQHF	TGTGCCAGCTCACCATTGGGAGGGCAGGGGGATCAGCCCCAGCATTTT
.	many	TRBV5-4	TRBJ2-5	CASSLTGLPQETQYF	TGTGCCAGCAGCTTGACGGGACTCCCGCAAGAGACCCAGTACTTC
.	few	TRBV11-2	TRBJ1-6	CASSLTVRGMDNSPLHF	TGTGCCAGCAGCTTAACGGTCCGGGGGATGGATAATTCACCCCTCCACTTT
TRBD1	.	TRBV28	TRBJ1-2	CASSTGTALYGYTF	TGTGCCAGCAGCACCGGGACAGCACTTTATGGCTACACCTTC
.	few	TRBV7-9	TRBJ1-1	CASSLVRVIPNTEAFF	TGTGCCAGCAGCTTAGTTCGGGTTATCCCGAACACTGAAGCTTTCTTT
TRBD2	few	TRBV19	TRBJ2-5	CASNPAGSHETQYF	TGTGCCAGTAACCCAGCGGGGAGTCACGAGACCCAGTACTTC
.	many	TRBV18	TRBJ1-1	CASSPPGGRSTEAFF	TGTGCCAGCTCACCGCCGGGAGGAAGATCCACTGAAGCTTTCTTT
.	.	TRBV28	TRBJ2-3	CASSYGGSSTDTQYF	TGTGCCAGCAGTTATGGGGGGAGTAGCACAGATACGCAGTATTTT
TRBD2	few	TRBV4-3	TRBJ2-2	CASSQTLAGANTGELFF	TGCGCCAGCAGCCAAACTCTAGCGGGGGCAAACACCGGGGAGCTGTTTTTT
.	.	TRBV7-9	TRBJ2-1	CASSLADAYNEQFF	TGTGCCAGCAGCTTAGCGGACGCCTACAATGAGCAGTTCTTC
.	many	TRBV21-1	TRBJ2-4	CASETLRDLAKNIQYF	TGTGCCAGCGAGACCCTCCGGGACCTAGCCAAAAACATTCAGTACTTC
.	.	TRBV7-9	TRBJ2-3	CASSRGTDTQYF	TGTGCCAGCAGCCGGGGCACAGATACGCAGTATTTT
.	.	TRBV6-6	TRBJ2-3	CASNPGGQGTDTQYF	TGTGCCAGCAACCCCGGGGGACAAGGCACAGATACGCAGTATTTT
.	few	TRBV5-1	TRBJ2-2	CASSLVPGANTGELFF	TGCGCCAGCAGCTTGGTCCCGGGGGCGAACACCGGGGAGCTGTTTTTT
TRBD2	.	TRBV4-3	TRBJ2-3	CASSQGGPTSGRTDTQYF	TGCGCCAGCAGCCAAGGAGGGCCTACTAGCGGGCGAACAGATACGCAGTATTTT
.	.	TRBV6-2/TRBV6-3	TRBJ2-3	CASRLNAGNKYF	TGTGCCAGCAGGCTGAACGCCGGGAACAAGTATTTT
.	many	TRBV4-1	TRBJ1-4	CASSQEPGVTNEKLFF	TGCGCCAGCAGCCAAGAACCAGGAGTGACTAATGAAAAACTGTTTTTT
.	.	TRBV7-2	TRBJ1-5	CASSLRGGEQPQHF	TGTGCCAGCAGCTTACGGGGAGGGGAACAGCCCCAGCATTTT
.	many	TRBV29-1	TRBJ2-5	CSVVASGETQYF	TGCAGCGTTGTCGCCAGCGGGGAGACCCAGTACTTC
TRBD1	many	TRBV12-3/TRBV12-4	TRBJ1-5	CASSLRQGGQPQHF	TGTGCCAGCAGTTTAAGACAGGGGGGTCAGCCCCAGCATTTT
TRBD1	many	TRBV7-9	TRBJ1-1	CASRGQGNTEAFF	TGTGCCAGCAGGGGACAGGGGAACACTGAAGCTTTCTTT
.	.	TRBV7-9	TRBJ2-6	CASPKISGANVLTF	TGTGCCAGCCCTAAGATCTCTGGGGCCAACGTCCTGACTTTC
.	few	TRBV27	TRBJ2-3	CASSRGPYPDTQYF	TGTGCCAGCAGCAGAGGACCCTACCCCGATACGCAGTATTTT
TRBD1	many	TRBV3-1	TRBJ2-7	CASSHRDSYEQYF	TGTGCCAGCAGCCACCGGGACAGCTACGAGCAGTACTTC
.	many	TRBV27	TRBJ2-3	CASSTVRGTDTQYF	TGTGCCAGTTCCACCGTCCGGGGCACAGATACGCAGTATTTT
.	few	TRBV29-1	TRBJ2-1	CSVAGLGSYNEQFF	TGCAGCGTTGCGGGCCTGGGGTCCTACAATGAGCAGTTCTTC
.	many	TRBV6-5	TRBJ1-1	CASSYSSTYTEAFF	TGTGCCAGCAGTTACTCAAGCACGTACACTGAAGCTTTCTTT
TRBD1	many	TRBV6-2/TRBV6-3	TRBJ1-2	CASSRTGTNYGYTF	TGTGCCAGCAGCCGGACAGGGACCAACTATGGCTACACCTTC
TRBD2	few	TRBV7-2	TRBJ2-3	CASSPRLAGARLDTQYF	TGTGCCAGCAGCCCAAGACTAGCGGGGGCCCGTTTGGATACGCAGTATTTT
TRBD1	many	TRBV29-1	TRBJ1-2	CSESDRDRGYTF	TGCAGCGAGTCAGACAGGGATCGTGGCTACACCTTC
.	few	TRBV6-2/TRBV6-3	TRBJ1-5	CASTSAYSNQPQHF	TGTGCCAGCACCTCAGCTTATAGCAATCAGCCCCAGCATTTT
.	many	TRBV12-3/TRBV12-4	TRBJ1-2	CASSPSGWGFGYTF	TGTGCCAGCAGTCCCTCCGGGTGGGGGTTTGGCTACACCTTC
.	.	TRBV6-1	TRBJ2-1	CASNPGDVNEQFF	TGTGCCAGCAACCCTGGCGATGTCAATGAGCAGTTCTTC
.	few	TRBV11-2	TRBJ2-1	CASSLDKPPSQFF	TGTGCCAGCAGCTTAGATAAACCCCCCTCACAGTTCTTC
.	many	TRBV6-6	TRBJ2-7	CASSPSYEQYF	TGTGCCAGCAGTCCTTCCTACGAGCAGTACTTC
.	many	TRBV6-2/TRBV6-3	TRBJ1-4	CASSYSPGLPTNEKLFF	TGTGCCAGCAGTTACTCGCCGGGGTTGCCAACTAATGAAAAACTGTTTTTT
.	few	TRBV9	TRBJ2-7	CASNPRGGPEQYF	TGTGCCAGCAACCCTAGAGGAGGGCCCGAGCAGTACTTC
TRBD1	many	TRBV7-2	TRBJ1-1	CASSIDRGGTEAFF	TGTGCCAGCAGCATAGACAGGGGAGGGACTGAAGCTTTCTTT
.	many	TRBV7-8	TRBJ1-2	CASNPDPGYGYTF	TGTGCCAGCAACCCGGACCCAGGCTATGGCTACACCTTC
TRBD2	many	TRBV12-3/TRBV12-4	TRBJ2-5	CASSRAGGQVETQYF	TGTGCCAGCAGCCGAGCGGGGGGGCAGGTTGAGACCCAGTACTTC
.	.	TRBV5-1	TRBJ2-1	CASSSDGLPSYNEQFF	TGCGCCAGCAGCTCGGATGGACTACCCTCCTACAATGAGCAGTTCTTC
.	many	TRBV10-3	TRBJ2-5	CAISAGEYQETQYF	TGTGCCATCAGTGCTGGGGAGTACCAAGAGACCCAGTACTTC
.	.	TRBV20-1	TRBJ1-6	CSARWTGSYNSPLHF	TGCAGTGCGAGATGGACTGGCTCCTATAATTCACCCCTCCACTTT
.	many	TRBV7-9	TRBJ1-6	CASSSTPGLSSAGSPLHF	TGTGCCAGCAGCTCGACTCCCGGGCTTTCCTCCGCGGGTTCACCCCTCCACTTT
TRBD2	many	TRBV6-2/TRBV6-3	TRBJ2-7	CASRASGGTYEQYF	TGTGCCAGCAGGGCTAGCGGGGGCACCTACGAGCAGTACTTC
.	.	TRBV28	TRBJ2-7	CASSFAGTYEQYF	TGTGCCAGCAGTTTCGCAGGGACCTACGAGCAGTACTTC
.	few	TRBV30	TRBJ2-3	CAWSVPPPVNRDTQYF	TGTGCCTGGAGTGTACCCCCCCCGGTCAACCGGGATACGCAGTATTTT
TRBD1	.	TRBV10-3	TRBJ1-4	CAISDPGGVEKLFF	TGTGCCATCAGTGACCCAGGGGGGGTTGAAAAACTGTTTTTT
.	.	TRBV12-3/TRBV12-4	TRBJ1-2	CASSLEWSYGYTF	TGTGCCAGCAGTTTAGAATGGAGTTATGGCTACACCTTC
.	few	TRBV7-8	TRBJ1-1	CASSFETNMNTEAFF	TGTGCCAGCAGCTTTGAGACTAACATGAACACTGAAGCTTTCTTT
TRBD2	.	TRBV27	TRBJ2-3	CASSSLAGPGDTQYF	TGTGCCAGCAGTTCACTAGCGGGGCCGGGAGATACGCAGTATTTT
TRBD1	few	TRBV20-1	TRBJ1-2	CSARDPGQGNYGYTF	TGCAGTGCTAGAGATCCCGGACAGGGCAACTATGGCTACACCTTC
.	.	TRBV3-1	TRBJ1-1	CASSQSDAGRTEAFF	TGTGCCAGCAGCCAAAGCGACGCGGGCCGGACTGAAGCTTTCTTT